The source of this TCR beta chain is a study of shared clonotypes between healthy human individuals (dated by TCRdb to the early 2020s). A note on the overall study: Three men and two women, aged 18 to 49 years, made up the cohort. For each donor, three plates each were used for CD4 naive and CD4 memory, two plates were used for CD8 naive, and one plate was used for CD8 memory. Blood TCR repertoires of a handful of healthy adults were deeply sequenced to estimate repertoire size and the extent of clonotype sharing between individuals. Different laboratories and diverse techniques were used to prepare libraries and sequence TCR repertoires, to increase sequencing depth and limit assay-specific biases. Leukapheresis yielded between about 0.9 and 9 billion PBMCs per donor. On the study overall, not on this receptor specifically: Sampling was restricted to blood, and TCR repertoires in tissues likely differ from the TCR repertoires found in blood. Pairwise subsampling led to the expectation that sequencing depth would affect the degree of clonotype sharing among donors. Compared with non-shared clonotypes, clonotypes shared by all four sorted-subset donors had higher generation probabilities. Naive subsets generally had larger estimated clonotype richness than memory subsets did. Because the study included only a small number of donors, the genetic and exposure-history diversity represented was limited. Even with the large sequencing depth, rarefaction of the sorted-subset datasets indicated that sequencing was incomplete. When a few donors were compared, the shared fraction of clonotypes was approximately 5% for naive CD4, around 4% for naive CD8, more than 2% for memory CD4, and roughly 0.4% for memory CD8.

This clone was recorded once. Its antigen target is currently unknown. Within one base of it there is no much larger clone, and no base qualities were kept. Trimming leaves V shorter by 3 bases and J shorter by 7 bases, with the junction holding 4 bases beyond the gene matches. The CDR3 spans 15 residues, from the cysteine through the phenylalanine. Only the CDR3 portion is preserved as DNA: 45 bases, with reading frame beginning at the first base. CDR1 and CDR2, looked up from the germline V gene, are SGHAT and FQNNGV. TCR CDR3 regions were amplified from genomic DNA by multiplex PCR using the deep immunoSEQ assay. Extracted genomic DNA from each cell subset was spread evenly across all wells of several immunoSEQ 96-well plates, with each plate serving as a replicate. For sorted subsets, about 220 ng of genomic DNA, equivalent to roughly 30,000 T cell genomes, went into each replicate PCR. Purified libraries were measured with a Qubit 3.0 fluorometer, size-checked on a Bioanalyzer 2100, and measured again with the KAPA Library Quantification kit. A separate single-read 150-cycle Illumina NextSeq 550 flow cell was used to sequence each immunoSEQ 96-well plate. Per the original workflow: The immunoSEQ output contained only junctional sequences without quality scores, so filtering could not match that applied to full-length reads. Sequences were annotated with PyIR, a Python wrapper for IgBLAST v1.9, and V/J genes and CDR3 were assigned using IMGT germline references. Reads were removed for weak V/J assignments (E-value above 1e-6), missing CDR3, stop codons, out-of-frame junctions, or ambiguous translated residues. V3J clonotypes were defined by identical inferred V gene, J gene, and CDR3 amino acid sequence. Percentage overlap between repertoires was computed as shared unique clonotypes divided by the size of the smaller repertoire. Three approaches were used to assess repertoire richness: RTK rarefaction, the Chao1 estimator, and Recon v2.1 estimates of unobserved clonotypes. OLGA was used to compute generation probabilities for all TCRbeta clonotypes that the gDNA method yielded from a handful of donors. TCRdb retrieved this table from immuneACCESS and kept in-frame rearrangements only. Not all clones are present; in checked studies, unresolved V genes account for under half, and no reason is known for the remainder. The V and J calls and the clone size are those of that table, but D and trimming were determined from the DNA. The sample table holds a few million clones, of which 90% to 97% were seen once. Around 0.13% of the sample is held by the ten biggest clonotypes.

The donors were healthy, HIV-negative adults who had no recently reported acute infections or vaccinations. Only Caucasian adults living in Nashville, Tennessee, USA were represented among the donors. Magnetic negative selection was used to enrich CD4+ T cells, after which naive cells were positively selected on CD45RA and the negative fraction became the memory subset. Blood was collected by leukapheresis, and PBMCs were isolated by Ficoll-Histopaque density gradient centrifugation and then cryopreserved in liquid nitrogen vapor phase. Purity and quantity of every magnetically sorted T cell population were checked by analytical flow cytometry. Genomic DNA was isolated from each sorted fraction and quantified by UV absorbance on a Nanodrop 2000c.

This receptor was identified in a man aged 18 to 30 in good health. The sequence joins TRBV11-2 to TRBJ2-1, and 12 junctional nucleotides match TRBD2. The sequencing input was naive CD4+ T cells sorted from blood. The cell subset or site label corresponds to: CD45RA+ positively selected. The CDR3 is CASSFILAGGNEQFF. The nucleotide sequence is TGTGCCAGCAGCTTCATACTAGCGGGAGGAAATGAGCAGTTCTTC.